The next 26 T cell receptor beta chains were all read from a single sample in a study of cytomegalovirus exposure and HLA in healthy donors. The PCR made use of 60 Vbeta and 13 Jbeta primers. Profiled with immunoSEQ multiplex PCR; TCRdb holds only in-frame clones, not every one. The sample has about 100,000 clones; 81% are singletons. Specimen: PBMCs. These receptors were obtained from a man between 25 and 39 years old in good health and CMV-seronegative.

The V call is TRBV2, the J call TRBJ1-2; 8 nucleotides match TRBD1. The V and J ends lost 8 bases and 2 bases, in that order; junction bases with no gene match: 7. Germline V gene lookup returns CDR1 SNHLY and CDR2 FYNNEI. The CDR3 contains 14 residues. The CDR3 spells CASSVTGANYGYTF. The CDR3 DNA follows: TGTGCCAGCTCTGTGACAGGGGCAAACTATGGCTACACCTTC. Full variable domain (missing parts from reference TRBV2 and TRBJ1-2): EPEVTQTPSHQVTQMGQEVILRCVPISNHLYFYWYRQILGQKVEFLVSFYNNEISEKSEIFDDQFSVERPDGSNFTLKIRSTKLEDSAMYFCASSVTGANYGYTFGSGTRLTVV.

V gene TRBV23-1 combines with J gene TRBJ1-1; 9 bases are shared with TRBD1. TRBV23-1 is identified as an open reading frame with a role that is uncertain. The V segment lost 2 bases and the J segment 11 bases; nucleotides outside the gene matches: 9. The CDR3 extends over 14 amino acids. In nucleotides, the CDR3 is TGCGCCAGCAGTCAACCGGGACAGGGCTTGGGGGCTTTCTTT. This sequence encodes CASSQPGQGLGAFF.

The rearrangement joins TRBV4-1 to TRBJ1-1; 10 bases fit TRBD1. Germline V lookup: CDR1 MGHRA, CDR2 YSYEKL. The CDR3 has 16 amino acids. V lost 4 bases and J lost 1; bases outside the gene matches: 6. The chain's CDR3 is CASSPRQGARNTEAFF. CDR3 bases: TGCGCCAGCAGCCCGAGACAGGGGGCCAGGAACACTGAAGCTTTCTTT.

This chain uses TRBV6-5 with TRBJ2-3; possible D gene TRBD2, 6 bases. Deletions cut 2 bases from V and 10 bases from J, with 16 bases between. The CDR3 runs 14 residues. The germline gives CDR1 MNHEY, CDR2 SVGAGI. The CDR3 nucleotides read TGTGCCAGCAGTTACGATACACGGAGGGGTCCGCAGTATTTT. This sequence encodes CASSYDTRRGPQYF.

The chain couples TRBV13 to TRBJ2-7; D is uncertain. CDR3 size: 15 residues. Germline loops: CDR1 PRHDT, CDR2 FYEKMQ (reference sequence). Trimming took 0 bases from V and 0 from J, leaving 9 bases between them. The CDR3 here is CASSLGRQNSYEQYF. In nucleotides, the CDR3 is TGTGCCAGCAGCTTAGGGAGGCAGAACTCCTACGAGCAGTACTTC. The full variable domain, its missing parts supplied by reference TRBV13 and TRBJ2-7, is AAGVIQSPRHLIKEKRETATLKCYPIPRHDTVYWYQQGPGQDPQFLISFYEKMQSDKGSIPDRFSAQQFSDYHSELNMSSLELGDSALYFCASSLGRQNSYEQYFGPGTRLTVT.

Comments on this clone: A read error may produce the germline difference seen at one junction end. V is TRBV4-1 and J is TRBJ2-2, with 9 bases fitting TRBD2. CDR1 and CDR2 (germline): MGHRA, YSYEKL. The CDR3 loop spans 15 amino acids. CDR3 nucleotide sequence: TGCGCCAGCAGCCATGGACTAGCGAAGACCGGGGAGCTGTTTTTT. Residues: CASSHGLAKTGELFF.

The gene calls are TRBV9 and TRBJ2-7, with 9 bases aligning to TRBD1. CDR1 and CDR2 from the germline V gene are SGDLS and YYNGEE. V dropped 0 bases and J dropped 2; count of bases not matched to a gene: 6. The CDR3 is 16 amino acids. The CDR3 sequence: CASSVAEGQGTYEQYF. CDR3 nucleotides: TGTGCCAGCAGCGTAGCTGAAGGACAGGGGACCTACGAGCAGTACTTC. Filled out from reference TRBV9 and TRBJ2-7, the complete variable domain reads DSGVTQTPKHLITATGQRVTLRCSPRSGDLSVYWYQQSLDQGLQFLIQYYNGEERAKGNILERFSAQQFPDLHSELNLSSLELGDSALYFCASSVAEGQGTYEQYFGPGTRLTVT.

The CDR3 sequence: CASSVGRGKAGELFF. In nucleotides, the CDR3 is TGTGCCAGCAGCGTGGGGCGGGGCAAGGCGGGGGAGCTGTTTTTT. This sequence joins TRBV6-4 and TRBJ2-2; the D gene is possibly TRBD2 (6 bases). Germline V CDR1 and CDR2: MRHNA, SNTAGT. V lost 6 bases and J lost 8, with 19 bases in between. This CDR3 spans 15 amino acids.

The V and J genes are TRBV19 and TRBJ1-2; the D gene is possibly TRBD1 (6 bases). The CDR3 is made up of 12 amino acids. Germline-derived CDR1 and CDR2 are LNHDA and SQIVND (reference sequence). Trimming cost V 6 bases and J 8 bases, with 13 bases left between them. The CDR3 loop reads CASSNRAAGYTF. In DNA form, the CDR3 reads TGTGCCAGTAGCAACAGGGCGGCCGGCTACACCTTC.

The chain carries TRBV6-4 and TRBJ2-1, with no clear D. The CDR3 spans 12 residues. Germline V lookup: CDR1 MRHNA, CDR2 SNTAGT. V lost 2 bases to trimming and J lost 5 bases, with 4 bases between them. The CDR3 DNA reads as TGTGCCAGCAGTGACCGGGACAATGAGCAGTTCTTC. Amino acid sequence: CASSDRDNEQFF.

This clone showed up just a few times. This sequence joins TRBV6-5 and TRBJ1-1; D might be TRBD1 (5 bases). The ends were cut back, 5 bases at V and 6 bases at J, with 19 bases in the middle. Germline V gives CDR1 MNHEY, CDR2 SVGAGI. The CDR3 totals 15 residues. In nucleotides, the CDR3 is TGTGCCAGCAGTGTCCAACAGGAGGGATATGCTGAAGCTTTCTTT. Its protein product is CASSVQQEGYAEAFF.

The J gene is TRBJ2-7, the V gene TRBV5-4; TRBD2 matches 9 bases. The V and J ends lost 4 bases and 6 bases, in that order; junction bases with no gene match: 5. This CDR3 comprises 13 residues. CDR1 is SGHNT, CDR2 YYREEE, per germline (reference sequence). The DNA for the CDR3 is TGTGCCAGCAGCCCCCGACTAGCGGCCGAGCAGTACTTC. Protein sequence: CASSPRLAAEQYF.

The V and J genes are TRBV5-1 and TRBJ1-1, with D uncertain. Germline V gene sequence: CDR1 SGHRS, CDR2 YFSETQ. Trimming took off 0 bases at V and 6 bases at J, with 21 bases between the two ends. The CDR3 loop spans 17 amino acids. CDR3 amino acids: CASSLVSSVEPYAEAFF. The DNA of the CDR3 is TGCGCCAGCAGCTTGGTTAGCAGCGTAGAGCCCTACGCTGAAGCTTTCTTT.

This chain connects TRBV6-1 to TRBJ1-4; 8 nucleotides match TRBD1. CDR3 size: 14 residues. Germline V CDR1 and CDR2: MNHNS, SASEGT. V shed 2 bases, J shed 8 bases, and the junction held 4 bases outside the gene matches. The CDR3 region has the DNA TGTGCCAGCAGTGAACAGGGGGCTGGGGAAAAACTGTTTTTT. Encoded protein: CASSEQGAGEKLFF.

The J gene is TRBJ2-7, the V gene TRBV6-1, with D unclear. The CDR3 covers 15 residues. CDR1 and CDR2 (germline): MNHNS, SASEGT. V lost 7 bases, J lost 0 bases, and 16 bases lay in between. CDR3: CASKDKRWNSYEQYF. The CDR3 nucleotides are TGTGCCAGCAAAGACAAAAGATGGAACTCCTACGAGCAGTACTTC.

This chain connects TRBV7-9 to TRBJ1-1; D is perhaps TRBD1 (6 bases). The germline V and J ends were trimmed by 5 bases and 3 bases, with 16 bases remaining between them. Germline lookup yields CDR1 SEHNR and CDR2 FQNEAQ (reference sequence). The CDR3 is made up of 15 amino acids. The CDR3 DNA follows: TGTGCCAGCAGCCAACGGGGGGCGGGGTACACTGAAGCTTTCTTT. It encodes CASSQRGAGYTEAFF.

The table lists this clone with a few counts. The chain employs TRBV6-1 and TRBJ2-1, with D perhaps TRBD1 (5 bases). Germline V gene data show CDR1 as MNHNS and CDR2 as SASEGT. This CDR3 is 16 amino acids long. Trimming took 2 bases from V and 4 from J, leaving 15 bases between them. The CDR3: CASSERRVGVYNEQFF. As DNA, the CDR3 is TGTGCCAGCAGTGAAAGAAGGGTAGGGGTTTACAATGAGCAGTTCTTC.

The chain combines TRBV29-1 with TRBJ2-7, with 11 positions matching TRBD2. The CDR3 sequence is 14 residues long. The V and J ends lost 7 bases and 2 bases, in that order; junction bases with no gene match: 7. Germline V gene lookup returns CDR1 SQVTM and CDR2 ANQGSEA. This chain's CDR3 is CSARVTSGTYEQYF. CDR3 in DNA: TGCAGCGCCCGAGTGACTAGCGGGACCTACGAGCAGTACTTC.

The chain employs TRBV28 and TRBJ1-5; tentative D call: TRBD1 (5 bases). Germline-derived CDR1 and CDR2 are MDHEN and SYDVKM. V was cut by 8 bases and J by 1 base, with 12 bases left in between. There are 14 residues in the CDR3. The CDR3 bases are TGTGCCAGCTGCGCGGGACTAAGCAATCAGCCCCAGCATTTT. Encoded protein: CASCAGLSNQPQHF.

The sample holds one count of this clone. V gene TRBV7-9 combines with J gene TRBJ2-3; 8 bases line up with TRBD1. CDR3 length: 13 residues. V gave up 6 bases and J gave up 4 bases; unmatched junction bases: 3. Germline V gene lookup returns CDR1 SEHNR and CDR2 FQNEAQ (reference sequence). The CDR3 nucleotides read TGTGCCAGCAGAGTACAGGGGGCAGATACGCAGTATTTT. This encodes CASRVQGADTQYF.

The rearrangement uses TRBV9 and TRBJ1-1; D gene uncertain. Between the trimmed V and J ends, which lost 2 bases and 3 bases, there was a span of 11 bases. Germline values: CDR1 SGDLS, CDR2 YYNGEE. This CDR3 has 14 residues. CDR3 region: CASSVRESYTEAFF. For the CDR3, the DNA is TGTGCCAGCAGCGTGAGGGAAAGCTACACTGAAGCTTTCTTT.

V gene TRBV21-1 combines with J gene TRBJ2-7; the D segment call TRBD1 is taken from the table without a DNA check. TRBV21-1 is designated a pseudogene. The CDR3 is 14 residues long. CDR3 in amino acids: CASSAQDSFHEQYF. In DNA form, the CDR3 reads TGTGCCAGCAGCGCTCAGGACAGTTTCCACGAGCAGTACTTC.

This chain links TRBV29-1 with TRBJ2-1; a weak D match, TRBD2 (7 bases). The V gene lost 6 bases and the J gene lost 0 bases, with 21 bases spanning the gap. Germline loops: CDR1 SQVTM, CDR2 ANQGSEA. This CDR3 is built from 17 residues. The CDR3 nucleotides are TGCAGCGTCCTGGGGGCAGCTAGCGGAGGCTCCTACAATGAGCAGTTCTTC. Its protein product is CSVLGAASGGSYNEQFF.

This chain links TRBV7-9 with TRBJ1-2; no clear D. V lost 5 bases and J 0 bases, leaving 10 bases between the germline ends. This CDR3 has 14 residues. From germline, CDR1 is SEHNR and CDR2 FQNEAQ (reference sequence). The CDR3 sequence is CASSPPGSNYGYTF. DNA for the CDR3: TGTGCCAGCAGCCCTCCAGGCTCTAACTATGGCTACACCTTC.

The chain uses TRBV27 and TRBJ2-7; no firm D call. The CDR3 is 11 amino acids. V shed 4 bases and J shed 2 bases, with 3 bases lying between them. Germline loops: CDR1 MNHEY, CDR2 SMNVEV (reference sequence). The CDR3 loop is CASSSAYEQYF. CDR3 bases: TGTGCCAGCAGTTCCGCCTACGAGCAGTACTTC.

The CDR3 is CASSLISGGTDTQYF. The CDR3 nucleotides read TGTGCCAGCAGCCTTATTAGCGGGGGCACAGATACGCAGTATTTT. This sequence joins TRBV4-2 and TRBJ2-3; TRBD2 matches 8 bases. The V and J ends lost 4 bases and 1 base, in that order; junction bases with no gene match: 4. Germline values: CDR1 LGHNA, CDR2 YNFKEQ. The CDR3 covers 15 residues.